This T cell receptor (beta chain) was recovered during a study of regulatory T cells in long-lasting Graves disease. Broader study findings: Persistent patients shared more public clonotypes (around 3,000) than new patients (about 1,000).

Time point denoted: persistent/refractory GD, antithyroid drugs over 5 years with positive TRAb. The authors made the TCR library using RNA they extracted from PBMCs. Patient provenance is recorded as an endocrinology department in Xi'an, China. Worth noting for this clonotype: The antigen is undetermined.

Libraries of TCR beta came from iRepertoire HTBI primers plus Arm-PCR of CDR3 regions. TCRdb ran MiXCR on the multiplex PCR reads and lists one entry per CDR3 protein. The top ten clones hold about two fifths of a sample with 650,000 to 850,000 distinct CDR3 sequences, 30% of them seen once. The CDR3 contains 12 residues. Trimming pared 3 bases from V and 6 bases from J, leaving 6 bases between. This clonotype was sampled from a female donor with Graves disease. This chain uses TRBV12-3 or TRBV12-4 with TRBJ1-5; D call uncertain. This specimen was peripheral blood mononuclear cells (PBMCs), taken when the disease was refractory, from a patient treated with antithyroid drugs. This CDR3 is CASSLAPQPQHF. CDR3 DNA: TGTGCCAGCAGTTTGGCTCCTCAGCCCCAGCATTTT.